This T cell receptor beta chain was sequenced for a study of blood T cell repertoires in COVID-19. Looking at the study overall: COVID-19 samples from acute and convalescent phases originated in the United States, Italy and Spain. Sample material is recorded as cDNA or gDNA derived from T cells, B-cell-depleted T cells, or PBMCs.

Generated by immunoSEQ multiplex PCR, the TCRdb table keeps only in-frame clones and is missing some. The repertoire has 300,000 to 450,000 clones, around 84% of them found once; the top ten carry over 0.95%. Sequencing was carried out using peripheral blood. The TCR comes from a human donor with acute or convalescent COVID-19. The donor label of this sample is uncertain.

CDR3 residues: CASSPDRDAAGYTF. Here the CDR3 DNA reads TGTGCCAGCTCACCAGACAGGGACGCGGCTGGCTACACCTTC. The chain joins TRBV18 to TRBJ1-2; 7 bases are a match to TRBD1. Germline CDR1 and CDR2: KGHSH and LQKENI. The length of the CDR3 is 14 residues. Trimming cost V 2 bases and J 7 bases; bases outside gene matches: 7. The full variable domain, in which reference TRBV18 and TRBJ1-2 provide the parts outside the CDR3, is NAGVMQNPRHLVRRRGQEARLRCSPMKGHSHVYWYRQLPEEGLKFMVYLQKENIIDESGMPKERFSAEFPKEGPSILRIQQVVRGDSAAYFCASSPDRDAAGYTFGSGTRLTVV.